This entry lists 22 T cell receptor beta chains sequenced from one sample in a study of blood T cell repertoires in COVID-19 (TCRdb year 2020). The library came from the immunoSEQ multiplex PCR assay. TCRdb re-hosts the immuneACCESS table, in-frame sequences only. Its copies lack some clones; in the studies checked, an unresolved V gene accounts for under half of them, and the cause for the rest is not known. The sample table holds 70,000 or so clones, of which 80% to 85% were seen once. Roughly 9.7% of the sample is in the top ten clones. The sample was peripheral blood. The receptors were sampled from a woman older than 75 with acute or convalescent COVID-19.

This clone was found a few times. The J gene is TRBJ1-1, the V gene TRBV18; 8 bases are shared with TRBD1. Germline V gene sequence: CDR1 KGHSH, CDR2 LQKENI. The CDR3 consists of 13 residues. V was pared by 2 bases and J by 8 bases, with 4 bases of the junction left unmatched. CDR3 protein: CASSPGQGAEAFF. The CDR3 DNA reads as TGTGCCAGCTCACCAGGGCAGGGGGCAGAAGCTTTCTTT.

This chain connects TRBV10-3 to TRBJ1-1, with D unresolved. CDR1 is ENHRY and CDR2 is SYGVKD in the germline V gene. This CDR3 is built from 12 residues. V was pared by 6 bases and J by 2 bases, with 7 bases between. The CDR3 reads CAIRNTNTEAFF. The CDR3 DNA reads TGTGCCATCAGGAACACCAACACTGAAGCTTTCTTT.

The chain links TRBV7-6 to TRBJ2-1, with 11 positions matching TRBD2. With V trimmed by 1 base and J by 9 bases, 5 bases remained unmatched. Per the germline V gene, CDR1 is SGHVS and CDR2 is FNYEAQ. The CDR3 is 15 residues long. CDR3 in DNA: TGTGCCAGCAGCTTAGGTAGCGGGGGGGCCGGTGAGCAGTTCTTC. It is translated as CASSLGSGGAGEQFF.

The chain employs TRBV12-2 and TRBJ2-1; the table's D call, TRBD1, was not checked against the DNA. TRBV12-2 is assigned pseudogene status. The length of the CDR3 is 18 residues. The CDR3 DNA follows: TGTGCAAGTCGCTTAGCGTTGGCAAAATACCGCTCCTACAATGAGCAGTTCTTC. It is translated as CASRLALAKYRSYNEQFF.

V and J are TRBV5-8 and TRBJ2-3; 12 nucleotides align to TRBD2. This CDR3 contains 16 residues. From germline, CDR1 is SGHTS and CDR2 YDEGEE. Trimming at V came to 1 base and at J to 2 bases, leaving 2 bases not matched to a gene. DNA of the CDR3: TGTGCCAGCAGCTTGCTAGCGGGGGGGCCCACAGATACGCAGTATTTT. It yields the protein CASSLLAGGPTDTQYF.

There are a few counts of this clone. The CDR3 loop is CATSRDLFAGGDNEQFF. CDR3 coding DNA: TGTGCCACCAGCAGAGATCTTTTTGCGGGGGGTGATAATGAGCAGTTCTTC. The V call is TRBV15, the J call TRBJ2-1; 8 bases align to TRBD2. This CDR3 comprises 17 residues. Germline loops: CDR1 LNHNV, CDR2 YYDKDF (reference sequence). The junction had 11 bases not matched to a gene; V was cut back by 0 bases and J by 7 bases.

For the CDR3, the DNA is TGTGCCAGCAGCACCTTTGGTGGGGCCAACTATGGCTACACCTTC. It codes for CASSTFGGANYGYTF. The chain couples TRBV5-4 to TRBJ1-2; tentative D call: TRBD1 (5 bases). The CDR3 covers 15 residues. Germline-derived CDR1 and CDR2 are SGHNT and YYREEE (reference sequence). V was shortened by 4 bases and J by 2 bases, with 15 bases between the two germline ends.

V is TRBV2 and J is TRBJ2-7, with 7 bases lining up with TRBD1. The trim removed 6 bases at V and 3 bases at J, leaving 5 bases unmatched. Looked up from germline, CDR1 is SNHLY and CDR2 is FYNNEI. This CDR3 comprises 13 residues. The CDR3 region has the DNA TGTGCCAGCAGCTACCAGGGGGTCTACGAGCAGTACTTC. It specifies CASSYQGVYEQYF.

The chain recombines TRBV5-4 with TRBJ2-7; TRBD2 matches 7 bases. The germline CDR1 and CDR2 sequences are SGHNT and YYREEE (reference sequence). J lost 2 bases, V lost 4 bases, and 3 bases had no gene match. The CDR3 spans 13 residues. The CDR3 protein is CASSPGGTYEQYF. The CDR3 nucleotides are TGTGCCAGCAGCCCGGGGGGTACCTACGAGCAGTACTTC. The whole variable domain, filled in from reference TRBV5-4 and TRBJ2-7, reads ETGVTQSPTHLIKTRGQQVTLRCSSQSGHNTVSWYQQALGQGPQFIFQYYREEENGRGNFPPRFSGLQFPNYSSELNVNALELDDSALYLCASSPGGTYEQYFGPGTRLTVT.

The chain combines TRBV11-2 with TRBJ1-1; TRBD1 matches at 7 bases. Per germline, CDR1 SGHAT and CDR2 FQNNGV. CDR3 size: 16 residues. Trimming took 5 bases from V and 0 from J; bases not matched to a gene: 9. The CDR3 region is CASSLQTGTMNTEAFF. Here the CDR3 DNA reads TGTGCCAGCAGCCTACAGACAGGGACCATGAACACTGAAGCTTTCTTT.

The chain joins TRBV19 to TRBJ2-3, with TRBD1 matching 9 bases. The CDR3 loop spans 16 amino acids. Germline V gene data show CDR1 as LNHDA and CDR2 as SQIVND (reference sequence). V shed 4 bases, J shed 7 bases, and the junction held 12 bases outside the gene matches. DNA of the CDR3: TGTGCCAGTAGTAACCCCCGGGACAGGGAACAATATACGCAGTATTTT. It specifies CASSNPRDREQYTQYF.

The chain's CDR3 is CASSHDRVQPQHF. The DNA for the CDR3 is TGTGCCAGCAGTCACGACAGGGTTCAGCCCCAGCATTTT. The rearrangement links TRBV6-5 to TRBJ1-5; the match to TRBD1 covers 7 bases. J was trimmed by 6 bases and V by 5 bases; bases with no gene match: 4. Germline V gene lookup returns CDR1 MNHEY and CDR2 SVGAGI. The CDR3 length is 13 residues.

V and J are TRBV19 and TRBJ2-3; weak D call: TRBD1 (6 bases). With 6 bases removed from V and 8 bases from J, the gap between germline ends came to 9 bases. Germline values: CDR1 LNHDA, CDR2 SQIVND (reference sequence). The CDR3 sequence is 11 residues long. The CDR3 nucleotides read TGTGCCAGTAGGGTAGGGGGTACGCAGTATTTT. This sequence encodes CASRVGGTQYF.

The chain couples TRBV7-2 to TRBJ1-5; no definite D call. Trimming cost V 5 bases and J 1 base, with 15 bases left between them. This CDR3 spans 16 amino acids. Germline-derived CDR1 and CDR2 are SGHTA and FQGNSA. In DNA, the CDR3 is TGTGCCAGCAGCCTCGACGCCCGGCGGAGCAATCAGCCCCAGCATTTT. Its translation: CASSLDARRSNQPQHF.

The V and J genes are TRBV6-5 and TRBJ2-3, with D possibly matching TRBD1 (6 bases). The CDR3 loop spans 13 amino acids. The ends were cut back, 7 bases at V and 1 base at J, with 9 bases in the middle. CDR1 is MNHEY and CDR2 is SVGAGI in the germline V gene. The CDR3 sequence: CASTNRGTDTQYF. In DNA, the CDR3 is TGTGCCAGCACCAACAGGGGCACAGATACGCAGTATTTT.

The chain carries TRBV12-3 or TRBV12-4 and TRBJ1-1; D is ambiguous. This CDR3 comprises 12 residues. Trimming shortened V by 2 bases and J by 1 base, and 2 bases separated the two germline ends. The DNA for the CDR3 is TGTGCCAGCAGTTTACGGAACACTGAAGCTTTCTTT. It yields the protein CASSLRNTEAFF.

The V gene is TRBV6-4, the J gene TRBJ1-1; D ambiguous. This CDR3 contains 13 residues. The germline V gene encodes CDR1 MRHNA and CDR2 SNTAGT. Trimming took off 3 bases at V and 4 bases at J, with 9 bases between the two ends. CDR3 coding DNA: TGTGCCAGCAGTGAGGTTCGGGGCACTGAAGCTTTCTTT. This codes for CASSEVRGTEAFF.

This chain links TRBV13 with TRBJ2-7; D is uncertain. Germline lookup yields CDR1 PRHDT and CDR2 FYEKMQ (reference sequence). Trimming removed 3 bases at V and 2 bases at J, with 11 bases between. There are 14 residues in the CDR3. The CDR3 DNA reads TGTGCCAGCAGCTTCACGGGTCGGACCTACGAGCAGTACTTC. Amino acids: CASSFTGRTYEQYF.

The chain combines TRBV29-1 with TRBJ2-1; TRBD2 matches at 9 bases. Per germline, CDR1 SQVTM and CDR2 ANQGSEA. The CDR3 sequence is 16 residues long. Trimming removed 4 bases from V and 0 bases from J; junction bases left unmatched: 7. CDR3 amino acids: CSVVPQRGASYNEQFF. The CDR3 bases are TGCAGCGTTGTTCCCCAGCGGGGGGCCTCCTACAATGAGCAGTTCTTC.

The V gene is TRBV5-1, the J gene TRBJ1-6, with D unclear. The V end lost 8 bases, the J end lost 5 bases, and 14 bases lay between the germline ends. Germline V lookup: CDR1 SGHRS, CDR2 YFSETQ. CDR3 length: 14 residues. The CDR3 coding sequence is TGCGCCAGTTCCGGGTCGAGGGATAATTCACCCCTCCACTTT. It encodes CASSGSRDNSPLHF.

A word on this clone: The sample has other DNA sequences that encode this CDR3 too. The V gene is TRBV10-2, the J gene TRBJ1-1; 9 bases align to TRBD1. The CDR3 totals 13 residues. The V gene's germline CDR1 is WSHSY and CDR2 SAAADI. Trimming took 9 bases from V and 3 from J; bases not matched to a gene: 5. CDR3 nucleotides: TGCGCCAGTAACAGGGGGCCAGACACTGAAGCTTTCTTT. It translates to CASNRGPDTEAFF.

This clone was seen a handful of times. This rearrangement joins TRBV6-1 to TRBJ2-1; 8 bases align to TRBD1. Germline V gives CDR1 MNHNS, CDR2 SASEGT. The CDR3 extends over 15 amino acids. J lost 6 bases, V lost 2 bases, and 6 bases had no gene match. The CDR3: CASSESQGAGNEQFF. The CDR3 DNA sequence: TGTGCCAGCAGTGAAAGCCAGGGGGCTGGCAATGAGCAGTTCTTC.